These 13 T cell receptor beta chains originate from one sample sequenced in a study of CD4 T cells in relation to SARS-CoV-2 and coronaviruses. Unexposed donor CD4+ T cells date from about 2011-2018, before the COVID-19 pandemic. The table came from immunoSEQ multiplex PCR; TCRdb's copy has only in-frame clones and leaves some out. The table records approximately 70,000 clones, about 92% of them present only once. The specimen was naive CD4+ T cells from PBMCs. Subset given: naive CD4+ T cells isolated by negative enrichment. The receptors stem from a human donor in good health.

DNA for the CDR3: TGTGCCATCAGCGGGGATGGCAATCAGCCCCAGCATTTT. It specifies CAISGDGNQPQHF. The chain uses TRBV10-3 and TRBJ1-5, with D unclear. V was cut by 6 bases and J by 2 bases, with 8 bases left in between. There are 13 residues in the CDR3. The germline gives CDR1 ENHRY, CDR2 SYGVKD.

The chain couples TRBV19 to TRBJ2-7; D may be TRBD1 or TRBD2 (5 bases each). Between the trimmed V and J ends, which lost 9 bases and 8 bases, there was a span of 20 bases. CDR1 and CDR2 from the germline V gene are LNHDA and SQIVND (reference sequence). The CDR3 extends over 13 amino acids. The CDR3 protein is CASQRRDGRKQYF. CDR3 DNA sequence: TGTGCCAGCCAAAGAAGGGACGGACGAAAGCAGTACTTC.

The chain carries TRBV7-2 and TRBJ1-4; 10 nucleotides match TRBD1. The CDR3 extends over 14 amino acids. Trimming cost V 6 bases and J 7 bases; bases outside gene matches: 5. Germline loops: CDR1 SGHTA, CDR2 FQGNSA. This CDR3 reads CASRATGGSEKLFF. The CDR3 region has the DNA TGTGCCAGCAGAGCGACAGGGGGCAGTGAAAAACTGTTTTTT.

The chain joins TRBV5-4 to TRBJ1-2; D perhaps matches TRBD1 (5 bases). Trimming pared 4 bases from V and 3 bases from J, leaving 13 bases between. The CDR3 extends over 14 amino acids. The germline V gene has CDR1 SGHNT and CDR2 YYREEE (reference sequence). The CDR3: CASSHGGDHYGYTF. The CDR3 DNA sequence: TGTGCCAGCAGCCATGGCGGGGACCACTATGGCTACACCTTC.

The chain links TRBV28 to TRBJ1-4, with TRBD1 as a possible D gene (6 bases). V lost 4 bases and J 4 bases, leaving 19 bases between the germline ends. Per the germline V gene, CDR1 is MDHEN and CDR2 is SYDVKM. The CDR3 extends over 17 amino acids. The CDR3, as DNA: TGTGCCAGCAGTTCTTTCGTGACAGGCGGCCATAATGAAAAACTGTTTTTT. Residues: CASSSFVTGGHNEKLFF.

The chain has TRBV18 and TRBJ2-7, with a possible D match to TRBD1 (6 bases). Trimming took 1 base from V and 5 from J, leaving 15 bases between them. CDR3 length: 15 residues. CDR1 and CDR2 (germline): KGHSH, LQKENI. CDR3 sequence: CASSPRGQGTDEQYF. The CDR3, as DNA: TGTGCCAGCTCACCACGGGGGCAGGGTACCGACGAGCAGTACTTC.

V gene TRBV19 combines with J gene TRBJ2-7, with 7 bases aligning to TRBD1. This CDR3 is built from 14 residues. V shed 3 bases, J shed 5 bases, and the junction held 7 bases outside the gene matches. Looked up from germline, CDR1 is LNHDA and CDR2 is SQIVND (reference sequence). The DNA for the CDR3 is TGTGCCAGTAGTATTCTGGCAGGGGGAAACGAGCAGTACTTC. Protein sequence: CASSILAGGNEQYF.

The rearrangement links TRBV6-5 to TRBJ2-5; 9 bases are shared with TRBD2. The V gene's germline CDR1 is MNHEY and CDR2 SVGAGI. The CDR3 runs 15 residues. V gave up 2 bases and J gave up 6 bases; unmatched junction bases: 7. CDR3 amino acids: CASSYRLAGLKTQYF. As DNA, the CDR3 is TGTGCCAGCAGTTACCGGCTAGCGGGGTTAAAGACCCAGTACTTC.

This sequence joins TRBV5-4 and TRBJ2-7; no clear D gene. The CDR3 spans 14 residues. Trimming shortened V by 4 bases and J by 2 bases, and 13 bases separated the two germline ends. Germline V lookup: CDR1 SGHNT, CDR2 YYREEE (reference sequence). The CDR3: CASSPRTGPYEQYF. The CDR3 DNA reads TGTGCCAGCAGCCCGAGGACGGGTCCCTACGAGCAGTACTTC.

The CDR3 loop reads CATSDKGGRMNTEAFF. The CDR3 DNA reads as TGTGCCACCAGTGATAAGGGGGGTCGTATGAACACTGAAGCTTTCTTT. The rearrangement links TRBV24-1 to TRBJ1-1; D may be TRBD1 (6 bases). CDR1 and CDR2 from the germline V gene are KGHDR and SFDVKD. This CDR3 contains 16 residues. V gave up 3 bases and J gave up 0 bases, with 13 bases separating them.

The J gene is TRBJ2-3, the V gene TRBV19; TRBD2 matches at 15 bases. The CDR3 sequence is 19 residues long. V lost 4 bases to trimming and J lost 11 bases; unmatched junction nucleotides: 19. Germline CDR1 LNHDA, CDR2 SQIVND (reference sequence). CDR3 residues: CASSTSGLAGGTHDFGQYF. DNA for the CDR3: TGTGCCAGTAGTACCTCGGGACTAGCGGGGGGCACGCACGATTTCGGGCAGTATTTT.

The V gene is TRBV3-1 (or the pseudogene TRBV3-2), the J gene TRBJ2-1; 12 bases align to TRBD2. CDR1 is LGHDT and CDR2 is YNNKEL in the germline V gene (reference sequence). V gave up 0 bases and J gave up 1 base; unmatched junction bases: 13. This CDR3 is 21 amino acids long. The CDR3 DNA sequence: TGTGCCAGCAGCCAAGAGGTCTCAGGGACTAGCGGGTCCAAGTCCTACAATGAGCAGTTCTTC. Its protein product is CASSQEVSGTSGSKSYNEQFF.

V and J are TRBV9 and TRBJ2-1; D might be TRBD2 (5 bases). CDR1 is SGDLS, CDR2 YYNGEE, per germline. The CDR3 spans 13 residues. With 0 bases removed from V and 10 bases from J, the gap between germline ends came to 11 bases. This CDR3 reads CASSVAGLGEQFF. Written as DNA, the CDR3 is TGTGCCAGCAGCGTAGCAGGACTGGGGGAGCAGTTCTTC.